This T cell receptor (beta chain) emerged from a study of T cell responses to AZD1222 COVID-19 vaccine. On the study more broadly: Second-dose recipients at about 4 or about 12 weeks were treated as one pooled group.

Note on this clone: Its antigen is as yet unknown.

General study points: Repertoires in all cases were sampled only once the peak T cell response had passed. Spike-specific TCR breadth and depth went up after people got two AZD1222 doses.

This table comes from immunoSEQ multiplex PCR, and its TCRdb copy is limited to in-frame clones, with some not included. The top ten hold 1.5% to 2% of the sample, which has around 150,000 clones, 70% to 90% seen once. The receptor was derived from an adult in good health. The starting material was peripheral blood, obtained on day 0 of AZD1222 vaccination.

As DNA, the CDR3 is TGTGCCAGTAGCTCAGGGTCACGGTTCAATCAGCCCCAGCATTTT. Its translation: CASSSGSRFNQPQHF. V gene TRBV19 combines with J gene TRBJ1-5, with a tentative D call TRBD1 (5 bases). V was cut by 6 bases and J by 3 bases, with 15 bases left in between. This CDR3 is built from 15 residues. Germline lookup yields CDR1 LNHDA and CDR2 SQIVND (reference sequence).